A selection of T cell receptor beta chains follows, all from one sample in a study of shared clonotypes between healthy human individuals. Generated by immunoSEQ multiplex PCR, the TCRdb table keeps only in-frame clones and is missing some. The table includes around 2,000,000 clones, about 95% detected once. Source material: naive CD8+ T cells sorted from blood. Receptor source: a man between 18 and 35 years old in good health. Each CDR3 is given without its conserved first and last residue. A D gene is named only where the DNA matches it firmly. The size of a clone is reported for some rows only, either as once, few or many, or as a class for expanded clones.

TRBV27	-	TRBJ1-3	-	ASSFSPGADTIY
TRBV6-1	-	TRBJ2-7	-	ASILGAGEQY
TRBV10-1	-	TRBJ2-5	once	AGSKTQY
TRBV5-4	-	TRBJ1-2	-	ASSSRYGYT
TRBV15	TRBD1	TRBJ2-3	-	ATSEGAGDTQY
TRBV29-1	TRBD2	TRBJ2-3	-	SVESIAGMSTDTQY
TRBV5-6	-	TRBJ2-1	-	ASSLARFLSSYNEQF
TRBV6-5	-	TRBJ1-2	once	ASTAGAYYGYT
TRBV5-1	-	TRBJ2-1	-	ASSLAAQGDYNEQF
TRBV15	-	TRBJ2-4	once	ATSSSPRVGEGNIQY
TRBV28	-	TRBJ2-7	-	ASRRGYRDDEQY
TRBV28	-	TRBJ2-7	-	ASSATFWDKTYEQY
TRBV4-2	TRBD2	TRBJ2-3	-	ASSQFAGGEDTQY
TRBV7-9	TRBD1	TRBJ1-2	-	ASSLTYGTEKNYGYT
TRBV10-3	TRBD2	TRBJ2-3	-	AISVSPSGDSTDTQY
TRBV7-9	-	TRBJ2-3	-	ASSLLGNLADTQY
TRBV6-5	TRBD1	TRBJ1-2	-	ASSTGTGGLYGYT
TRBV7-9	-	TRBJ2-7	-	ASSFWQGQTYEQY
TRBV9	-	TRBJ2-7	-	ASSKDYRSYEQY
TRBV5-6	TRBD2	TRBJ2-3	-	ASSLETGGLHTQY
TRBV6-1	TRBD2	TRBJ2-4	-	ASSELSGLAGAQY
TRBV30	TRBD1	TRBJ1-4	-	AGRLTGVGEKLF
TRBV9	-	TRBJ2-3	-	ASSVDPGGTDTQY
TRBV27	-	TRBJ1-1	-	ASSLSVRGATEAF
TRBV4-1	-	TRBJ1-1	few	ASSRGPTEAF
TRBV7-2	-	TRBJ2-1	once	ASSLGDSTGNEQF
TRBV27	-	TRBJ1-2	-	ASSLTGWGNYGYT
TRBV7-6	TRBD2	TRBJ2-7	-	ASSSTSGGGESYEQY
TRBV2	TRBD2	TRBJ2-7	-	ASSLAGVSYEQY
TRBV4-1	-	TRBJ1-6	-	ASSQLPGPTPSPLH
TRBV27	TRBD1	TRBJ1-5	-	ASSLGQAIQPQH
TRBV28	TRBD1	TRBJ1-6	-	ASSFPGTGYNSPLH
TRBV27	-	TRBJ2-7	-	ASRETGWSSYEQY
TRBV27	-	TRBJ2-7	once	ASSFQGSDYEQY
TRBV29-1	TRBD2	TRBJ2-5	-	SVPGLAARPGETQY
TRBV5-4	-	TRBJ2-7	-	ASSLYGSYEQY
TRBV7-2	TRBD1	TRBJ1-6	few	ASSTSGGYNSPLH
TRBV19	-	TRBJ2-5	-	ASRAVGETQY
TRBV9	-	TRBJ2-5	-	ASSVYGILEETQY
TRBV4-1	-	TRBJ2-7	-	ASSQESGGYEQY
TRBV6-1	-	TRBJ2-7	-	ASSDLGYEQY
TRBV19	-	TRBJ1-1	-	ASTHGGSWGREAF
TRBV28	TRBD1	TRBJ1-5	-	ASRVDDRGDHQPQH
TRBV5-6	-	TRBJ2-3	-	ASSSNPLAQY
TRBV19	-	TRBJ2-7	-	ASSKPSGRVHEQY